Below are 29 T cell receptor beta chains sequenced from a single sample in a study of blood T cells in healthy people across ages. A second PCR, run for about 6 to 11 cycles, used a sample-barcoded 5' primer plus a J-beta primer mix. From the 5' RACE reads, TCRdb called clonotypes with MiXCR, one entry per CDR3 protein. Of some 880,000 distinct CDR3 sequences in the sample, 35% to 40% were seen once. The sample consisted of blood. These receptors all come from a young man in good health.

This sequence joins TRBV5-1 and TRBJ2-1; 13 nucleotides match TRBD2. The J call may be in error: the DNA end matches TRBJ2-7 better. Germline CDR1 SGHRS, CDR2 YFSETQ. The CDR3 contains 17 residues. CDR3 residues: CASSLLAGGPAYNEQYF. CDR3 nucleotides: TGCGCCAGCAGCTTACTAGCGGGGGGGCCGGCTTACAATGAGCAGTACTTC.

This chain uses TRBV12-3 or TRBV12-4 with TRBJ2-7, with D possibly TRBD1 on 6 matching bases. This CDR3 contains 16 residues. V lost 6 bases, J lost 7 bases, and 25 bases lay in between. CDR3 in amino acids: CASRPQGPSPYNEQYF. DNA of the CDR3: TGTGCCAGCAGACCTCAGGGGCCCAGCCCCTACAATGAGCAGTACTTC.

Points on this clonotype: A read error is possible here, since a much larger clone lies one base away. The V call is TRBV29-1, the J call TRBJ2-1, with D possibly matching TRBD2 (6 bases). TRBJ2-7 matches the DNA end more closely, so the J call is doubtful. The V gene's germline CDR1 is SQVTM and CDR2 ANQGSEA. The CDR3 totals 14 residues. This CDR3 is CSVIPGGNYNEQYF. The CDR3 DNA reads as TGCAGCGTTATACCTGGAGGGAACTACAATGAGCAGTACTTC.

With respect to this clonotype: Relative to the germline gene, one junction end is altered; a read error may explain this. DNA for the CDR3: TGTGCCACCAACAGAGATTCCGGGGATTACAATGAGCAGTTCTTC. This sequence encodes CATNRDSGDYNEQFF. The chain joins TRBV15 to TRBJ2-1; tentatively, D is TRBD2 (5 bases). The CDR3 loop spans 15 amino acids. CDR1 LNHNV and CDR2 YYDKDF come from the germline V gene (reference sequence).

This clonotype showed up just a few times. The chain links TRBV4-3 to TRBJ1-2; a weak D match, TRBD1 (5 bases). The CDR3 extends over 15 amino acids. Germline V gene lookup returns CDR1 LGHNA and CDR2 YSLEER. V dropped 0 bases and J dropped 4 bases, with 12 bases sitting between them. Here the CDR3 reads CASSQDSGTSYGYTF. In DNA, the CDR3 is TGCGCCAGCAGCCAAGATTCAGGGACTTCCTATGGCTACACCTTC.

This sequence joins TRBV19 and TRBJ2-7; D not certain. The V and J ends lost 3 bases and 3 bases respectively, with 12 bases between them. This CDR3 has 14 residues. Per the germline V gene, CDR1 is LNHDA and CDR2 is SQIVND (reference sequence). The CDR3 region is CASSMVDMDYEQYF. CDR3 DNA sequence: TGTGCCAGTAGTATGGTCGACATGGACTACGAGCAGTACTTC.

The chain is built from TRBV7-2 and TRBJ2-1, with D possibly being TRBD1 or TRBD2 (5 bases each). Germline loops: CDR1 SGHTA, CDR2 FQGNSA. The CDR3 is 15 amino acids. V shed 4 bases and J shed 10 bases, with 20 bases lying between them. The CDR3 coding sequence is TGTGCCAGCAGCTCCGCTTTGGGGGAATCGGTAGAGCAGTTCTTC. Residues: CASSSALGESVEQFF.

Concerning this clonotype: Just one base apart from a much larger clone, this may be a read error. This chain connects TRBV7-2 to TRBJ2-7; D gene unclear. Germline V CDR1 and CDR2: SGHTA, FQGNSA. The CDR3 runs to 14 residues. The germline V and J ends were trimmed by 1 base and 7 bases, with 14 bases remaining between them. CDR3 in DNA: TGTGCCAGCAGCTTAGAAGGCCGTAGAGATGAGCAGTACTTC. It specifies CASSLEGRRDEQYF. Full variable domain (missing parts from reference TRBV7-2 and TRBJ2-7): GAGVSQSPSNKVTEKGKDVELRCDPISGHTALYWYRQSLGQGLEFLIYFQGNSAPDKSGLPSDRFSAERTGGSVSTLTIQRTQQEDSAVYLCASSLEGRRDEQYFGPGTRLTVT.

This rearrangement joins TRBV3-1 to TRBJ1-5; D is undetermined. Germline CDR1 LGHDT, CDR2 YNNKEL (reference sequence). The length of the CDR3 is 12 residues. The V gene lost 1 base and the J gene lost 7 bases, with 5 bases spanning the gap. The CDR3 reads CASSQGFQPQHF. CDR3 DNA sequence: TGTGCCAGCAGCCAAGGTTTCCAGCCCCAGCATTTT.

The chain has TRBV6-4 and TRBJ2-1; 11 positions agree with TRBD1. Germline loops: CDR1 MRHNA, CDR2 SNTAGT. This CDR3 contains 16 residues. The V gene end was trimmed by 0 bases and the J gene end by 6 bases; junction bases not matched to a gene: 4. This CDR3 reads CASSDSIGTGGNEQFF. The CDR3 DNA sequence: TGTGCCAGCAGTGACTCGATTGGGACAGGGGGCAATGAGCAGTTCTTC.

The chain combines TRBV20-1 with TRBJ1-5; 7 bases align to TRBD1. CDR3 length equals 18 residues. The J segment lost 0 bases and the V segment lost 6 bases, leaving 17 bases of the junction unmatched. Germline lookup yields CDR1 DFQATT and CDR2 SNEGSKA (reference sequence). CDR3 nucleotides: TGCAGTGCCAGGAAGGCGGGCAGGGGGTTTCATAGCAATCAGCCCCAGCATTTT. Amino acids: CSARKAGRGFHSNQPQHF.

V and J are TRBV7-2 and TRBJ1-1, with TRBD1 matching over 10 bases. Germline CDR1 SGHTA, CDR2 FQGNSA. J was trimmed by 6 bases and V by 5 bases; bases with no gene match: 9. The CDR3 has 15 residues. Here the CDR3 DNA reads TGTGCCAGCAGCAACAGGACAGGGGGGACGGCTGAAGCTTTCTTT. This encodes CASSNRTGGTAEAFF.

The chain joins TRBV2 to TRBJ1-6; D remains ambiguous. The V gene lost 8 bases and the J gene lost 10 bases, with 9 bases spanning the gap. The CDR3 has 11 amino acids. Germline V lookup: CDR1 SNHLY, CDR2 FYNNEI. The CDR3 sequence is CASRQKSPLHF. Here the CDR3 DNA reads TGTGCCAGCCGCCAGAAATCACCCCTCCACTTT. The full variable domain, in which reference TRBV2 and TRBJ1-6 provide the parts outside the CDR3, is EPEVTQTPSHQVTQMGQEVILRCVPISNHLYFYWYRQILGQKVEFLVSFYNNEISEKSEIFDDQFSVERPDGSNFTLKIRSTKLEDSAMYFCASRQKSPLHFGNGTRLTVT.

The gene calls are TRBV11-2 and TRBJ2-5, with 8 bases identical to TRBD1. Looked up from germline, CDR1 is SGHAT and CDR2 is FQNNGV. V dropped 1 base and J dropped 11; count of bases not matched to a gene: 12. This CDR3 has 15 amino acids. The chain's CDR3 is CASSLAGQGTDEQYF. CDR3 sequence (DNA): TGTGCCAGCAGCTTAGCTGGACAGGGTACAGATGAGCAGTACTTC. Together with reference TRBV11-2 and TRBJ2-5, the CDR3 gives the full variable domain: EAGVAQSPRYKIIEKRQSVAFWCNPISGHATLYWYQQILGQGPKLLIQFQNNGVVDDSQLPKDRFSAERLKGVDSTLKIQPAKLEDSAVYLCASSLAGQGTDEQYFGPGTRLLVL.

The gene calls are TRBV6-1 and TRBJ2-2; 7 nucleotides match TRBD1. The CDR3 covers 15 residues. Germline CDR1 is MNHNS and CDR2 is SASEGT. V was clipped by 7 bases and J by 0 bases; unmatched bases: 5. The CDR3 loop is CASISGQANTGELFF. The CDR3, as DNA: TGTGCCAGCATTTCCGGACAGGCGAACACCGGGGAGCTGTTTTTT.

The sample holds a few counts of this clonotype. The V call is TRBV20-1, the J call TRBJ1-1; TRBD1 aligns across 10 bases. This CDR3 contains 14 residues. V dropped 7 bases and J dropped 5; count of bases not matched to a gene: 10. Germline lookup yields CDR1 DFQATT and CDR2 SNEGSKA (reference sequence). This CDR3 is CSVMDRGRRTEAFF. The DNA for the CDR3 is TGCAGTGTAATGGACAGGGGGAGGCGAACTGAAGCTTTCTTT.

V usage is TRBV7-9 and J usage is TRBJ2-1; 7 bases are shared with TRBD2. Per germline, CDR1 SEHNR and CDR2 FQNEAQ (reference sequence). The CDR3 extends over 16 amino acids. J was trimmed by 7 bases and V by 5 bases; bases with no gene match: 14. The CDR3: CASSTNLKTGGNEQFF. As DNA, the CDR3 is TGTGCCAGCAGCACGAATCTCAAAACGGGGGGAAATGAGCAGTTCTTC.

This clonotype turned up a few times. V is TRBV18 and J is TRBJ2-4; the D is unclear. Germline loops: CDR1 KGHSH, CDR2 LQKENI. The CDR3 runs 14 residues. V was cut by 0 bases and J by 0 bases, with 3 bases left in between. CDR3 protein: CASSPPIAKNIQYF. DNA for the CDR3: TGTGCCAGCTCACCACCGATAGCCAAAAACATTCAGTACTTC.

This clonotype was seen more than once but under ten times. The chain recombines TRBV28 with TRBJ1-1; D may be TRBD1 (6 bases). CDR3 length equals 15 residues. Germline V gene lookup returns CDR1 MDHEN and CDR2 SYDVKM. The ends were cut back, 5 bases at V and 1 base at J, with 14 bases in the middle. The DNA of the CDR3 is TGTGCCAGCAGTCGCCCGGGACACTCGAACACTGAAGCTTTCTTT. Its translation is CASSRPGHSNTEAFF.

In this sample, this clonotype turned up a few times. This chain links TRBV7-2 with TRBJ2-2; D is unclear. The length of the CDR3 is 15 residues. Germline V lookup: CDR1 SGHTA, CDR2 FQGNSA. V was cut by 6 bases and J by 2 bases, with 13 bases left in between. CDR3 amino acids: CASRVRRLNTGELFF. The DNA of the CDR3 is TGTGCCAGCAGGGTTCGGCGCCTTAACACCGGGGAGCTGTTTTTT. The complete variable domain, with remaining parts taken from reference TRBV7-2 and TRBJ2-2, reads GAGVSQSPSNKVTEKGKDVELRCDPISGHTALYWYRQSLGQGLEFLIYFQGNSAPDKSGLPSDRFSAERTGGSVSTLTIQRTQQEDSAVYLCASRVRRLNTGELFFGEGSRLTVL.

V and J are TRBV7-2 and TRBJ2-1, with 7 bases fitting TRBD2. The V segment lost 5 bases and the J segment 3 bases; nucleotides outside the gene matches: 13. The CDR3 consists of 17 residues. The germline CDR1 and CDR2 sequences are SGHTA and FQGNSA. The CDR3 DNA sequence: TGTGCCAGCAGCCCGCCGCGTGGGGCGGGGGTCTACAATGAGCAGTTCTTC. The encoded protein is CASSPPRGAGVYNEQFF.

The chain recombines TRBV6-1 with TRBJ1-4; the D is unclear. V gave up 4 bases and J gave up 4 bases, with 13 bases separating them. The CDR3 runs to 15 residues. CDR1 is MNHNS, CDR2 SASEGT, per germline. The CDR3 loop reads CASSGSTDGNEKLFF. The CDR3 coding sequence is TGTGCCAGCAGTGGGTCCACGGACGGTAATGAAAAACTGTTTTTT.

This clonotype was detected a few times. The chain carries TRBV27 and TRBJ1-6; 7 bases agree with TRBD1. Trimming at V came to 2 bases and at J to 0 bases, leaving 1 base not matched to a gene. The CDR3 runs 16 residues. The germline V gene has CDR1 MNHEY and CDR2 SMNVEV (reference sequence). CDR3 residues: CASSLQGDSYNSPLHF. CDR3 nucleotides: TGTGCCAGCAGTTTACAGGGGGACTCCTATAATTCACCCCTCCACTTT.

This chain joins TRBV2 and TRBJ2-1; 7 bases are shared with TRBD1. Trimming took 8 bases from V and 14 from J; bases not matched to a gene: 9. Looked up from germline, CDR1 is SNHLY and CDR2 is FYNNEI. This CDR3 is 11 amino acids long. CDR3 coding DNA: TGTGCCAGCCGGGGAAGGGACAGAAAGTTCTTC. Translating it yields CASRGRDRKFF.

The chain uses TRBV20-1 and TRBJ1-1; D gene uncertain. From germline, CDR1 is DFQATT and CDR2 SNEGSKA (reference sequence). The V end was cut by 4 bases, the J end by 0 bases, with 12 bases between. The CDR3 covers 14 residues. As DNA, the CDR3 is TGCAGTGCTATTCGACGGAAAATGAACACTGAAGCTTTCTTT. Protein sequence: CSAIRRKMNTEAFF.

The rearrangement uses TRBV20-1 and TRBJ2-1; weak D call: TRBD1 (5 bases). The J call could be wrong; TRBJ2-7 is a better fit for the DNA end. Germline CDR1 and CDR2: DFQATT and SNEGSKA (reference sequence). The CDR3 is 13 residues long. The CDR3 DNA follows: TGCAGTGCTGGCTCAGGGTCCTACAATGAGCAGTACTTC. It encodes CSAGSGSYNEQYF.

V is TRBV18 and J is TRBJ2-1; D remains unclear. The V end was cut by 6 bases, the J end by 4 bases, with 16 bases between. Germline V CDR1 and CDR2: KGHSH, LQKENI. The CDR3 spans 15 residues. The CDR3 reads CASSLSRAYYNEQFF. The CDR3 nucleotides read TGTGCCAGCTCCCTCTCCCGGGCCTATTACAATGAGCAGTTCTTC.

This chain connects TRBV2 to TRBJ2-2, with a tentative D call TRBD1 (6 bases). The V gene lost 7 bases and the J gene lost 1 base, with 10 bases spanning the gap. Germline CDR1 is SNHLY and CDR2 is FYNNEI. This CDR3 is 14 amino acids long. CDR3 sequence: CASIDRRNTGELFF. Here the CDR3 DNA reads TGTGCCAGCATTGACAGGAGGAACACCGGGGAGCTGTTTTTT.

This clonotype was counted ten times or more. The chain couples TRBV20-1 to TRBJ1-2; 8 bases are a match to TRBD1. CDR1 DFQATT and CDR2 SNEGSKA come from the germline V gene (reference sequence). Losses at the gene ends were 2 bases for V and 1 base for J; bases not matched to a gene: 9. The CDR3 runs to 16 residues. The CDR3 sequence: CSARLTQGAINYGYTF. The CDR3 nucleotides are TGCAGTGCTAGATTGACGCAGGGGGCCATTAACTATGGCTACACCTTC.